This TCR beta chain was recovered during a study of T cells in Graves' hyperthyroidism and ophthalmopathy. Overall study results and limits: With a median lead of roughly 6.8 months before onset, the model predicted ophthalmopathy. Most clonotypes expanded in thyroid above 0.001 were likewise present in blood.

This clonotype was counted many times. The target antigen is unknown. The CDR3 is made up of 12 amino acids. Germline V lookup: CDR1 LNHDA, CDR2 SQIVND (reference sequence). V was pared by 6 bases and J by 8 bases, with 10 bases between. Patients were excluded because of uncontrolled infection, other autoimmune disease, pregnancy or lactation. Diagnoses were made from clinical symptoms, serum measures (thyroxine and TRAb), thyroid ultrasound and orbital computed tomography. Regions amplified from RNA transcripts were the TCR beta CDR3 regions. With the HTBI primer set, the TCR CDR3 went through a first round of RT-PCR. TCRdb ran MiXCR on the multiplex PCR reads and lists one entry per CDR3 protein. In the table there are 450,000 to 700,000 distinct CDR3 sequences, around 46% of which are singletons.

Sequenced material: peripheral blood or thyroid tissue (not recorded which). This chain links TRBV19 with TRBJ1-4; D gene ambiguous. This clonotype was obtained from a woman aged 18-29 years with Graves' hyperthyroidism. The chain's CDR3 is CASSFFGEKLFF. As DNA, the CDR3 is TGTGCCAGTAGCTTTTTCGGAGAAAAACTGTTTTTT.